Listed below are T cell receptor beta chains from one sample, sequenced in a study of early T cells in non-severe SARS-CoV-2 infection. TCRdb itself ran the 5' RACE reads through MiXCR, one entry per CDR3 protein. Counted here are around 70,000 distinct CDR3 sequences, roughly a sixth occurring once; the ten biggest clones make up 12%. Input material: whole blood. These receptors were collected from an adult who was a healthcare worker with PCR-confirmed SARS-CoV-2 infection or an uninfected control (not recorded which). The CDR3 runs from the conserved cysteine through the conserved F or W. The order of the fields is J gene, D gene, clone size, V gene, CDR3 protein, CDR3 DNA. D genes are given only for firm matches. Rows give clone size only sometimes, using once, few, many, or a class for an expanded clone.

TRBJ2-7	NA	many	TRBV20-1	CSARNSSYEQYF	TGCAGTGCTAGAAACAGCTCCTACGAGCAGTACTTC
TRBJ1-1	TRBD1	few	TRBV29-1	CSVAPGTVTTEAFF	TGCAGCGTCGCCCCCGGGACAGTGACCACTGAAGCTTTCTTT
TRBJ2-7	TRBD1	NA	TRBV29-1	CSVDEQGAREQYF	TGCAGCGTTGACGAACAGGGGGCTCGCGAGCAGTACTTC
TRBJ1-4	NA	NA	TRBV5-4	CASSIQGTNEKLFF	TGTGCCAGCAGCATACAGGGAACCAATGAAAAACTGTTTTTT
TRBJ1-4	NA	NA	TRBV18	CASSPRGATNEKLFF	TGTGCCAGCTCACCACGGGGGGCAACTAATGAAAAACTGTTTTTT
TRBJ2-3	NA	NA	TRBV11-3	CASSLRGQAAGKEDTQYF	TGTGCCAGCAGCTTAAGGGGACAGGCAGCGGGGAAGGAAGATACGCAGTATTTT
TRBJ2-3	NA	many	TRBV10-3	CAISESTARSLTNTQYF	TGTGCCATCAGTGAGTCGACGGCTAGATCCTTAACAAATACGCAGTATTTT
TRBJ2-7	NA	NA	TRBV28	CASSFPAGYEQYF	TGTGCCAGCAGTTTCCCGGCCGGCTACGAGCAGTACTTC
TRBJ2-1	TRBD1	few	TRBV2	CASGDRGQFF	TGTGCCAGCGGAGACAGGGGGCAGTTCTTC
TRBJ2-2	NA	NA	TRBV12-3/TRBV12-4	CASTIVLNTGELFF	TGTGCCAGCACTATAGTCTTAAACACCGGGGAGCTGTTTTTT
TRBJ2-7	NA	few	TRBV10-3	CAISPLGGTRNYEQYF	TGTGCCATCAGTCCCCTCGGGGGGACAAGAAACTACGAGCAGTACTTC
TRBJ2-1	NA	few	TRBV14	CASRGGFERGEQFF	TGTGCCAGCAGAGGCGGATTCGAGCGTGGCGAGCAGTTCTTC
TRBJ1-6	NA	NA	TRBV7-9	CASSVPSNSPLHF	TGTGCCAGCAGCGTGCCTTCTAATTCACCCCTCCACTTT
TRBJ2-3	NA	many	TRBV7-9	CASSLLPGGQDTQYF	TGTGCCAGCAGCTTGCTCCCAGGGGGGCAAGATACGCAGTATTTT
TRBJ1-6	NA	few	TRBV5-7	CASSSAGDRNSPLHF	TGTGCCAGCAGCTCGGCAGGGGATCGTAATTCACCCCTCCACTTT
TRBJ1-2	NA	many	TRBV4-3	CASSQDIATANYGYTF	TGCGCCAGCAGCCAAGATATCGCGACGGCTAACTATGGCTACACCTTC
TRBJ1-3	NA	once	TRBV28	CASSFRQSLGNTIYF	TGTGCCAGCAGTTTTCGGCAGAGCCTTGGAAACACCATATATTTT
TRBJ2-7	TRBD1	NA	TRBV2	CASSGQGAGSYEQYF	TGTGCCAGCAGTGGTCAGGGGGCCGGCTCCTACGAGCAGTACTTC
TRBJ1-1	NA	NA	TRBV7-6	CASSLAGQSIGTEAFF	TGTGCCAGCAGCTTAGCAGGACAGAGTATAGGGACTGAAGCTTTCTTT
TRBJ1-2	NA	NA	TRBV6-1	CASSPGPMTYTF	TGTGCCAGCAGTCCAGGCCCTATGACCTACACCTTC